Each of the 23 T cell receptor beta chains below was sequenced from the same sample in a study of CD8 T cells in ankylosing spondylitis. TCRdb analysed the 5' RACE reads with MiXCR anew, one entry per CDR3 protein. This repertoire shows roughly 200,000 distinct CDR3 sequences, around 13% found once; its top ten account for 16%. Input material: blood, either unsorted or a sorted T cell fraction (not recorded which). The source is a male donor with ankylosing spondylitis or in good health (not recorded which).

This clonotype was observed a handful of times. V usage is TRBV9 and J usage is TRBJ2-2; no clear D. CDR1 is SGDLS, CDR2 YYNGEE, per germline. V lost 3 bases, J lost 5 bases, and 8 bases lay in between. CDR3 length: 13 amino acids. The CDR3 is CASSDLGTGELFF. The CDR3 nucleotides read TGTGCCAGCAGCGACCTCGGTACCGGGGAGCTGTTTTTT. Together with reference TRBV9 and TRBJ2-2, the CDR3 gives the full variable domain: DSGVTQTPKHLITATGQRVTLRCSPRSGDLSVYWYQQSLDQGLQFLIQYYNGEERAKGNILERFSAQQFPDLHSELNLSSLELGDSALYFCASSDLGTGELFFGEGSRLTVL.

There are many counts of this clonotype. The V call is TRBV7-2, the J call TRBJ2-3, with TRBD1 matching 7 bases. Germline V gives CDR1 SGHTA, CDR2 FQGNSA. The CDR3 length is 16 residues. Unmatched junction bases numbered 9, after V lost 4 bases and J lost 2 bases. The CDR3 loop reads CASSSGKGAFTDTQYF. In nucleotides, the CDR3 is TGTGCCAGCAGCTCTGGGAAGGGGGCCTTCACAGATACGCAGTATTTT.

CDR3 sequence reads: CAISGERGGYEQYF. CDR3 sequence (DNA): TGTGCCATCAGTGGTGAGCGGGGGGGCTACGAGCAGTACTTC. V usage is TRBV10-3 and J usage is TRBJ2-7, with TRBD2 matching over 10 bases. Per the germline V gene, CDR1 is ENHRY and CDR2 is SYGVKD. V gave up 4 bases and J gave up 3 bases; unmatched junction bases: 3. The CDR3 sequence is 14 residues long.

This clonotype has at least ten counts. This rearrangement joins TRBV5-1 to TRBJ2-5; no clear D gene. The CDR3 is made up of 16 amino acids. Germline loops: CDR1 SGHRS, CDR2 YFSETQ. V was cut by 1 base and J by 5 bases, with 18 bases left in between. The DNA for the CDR3 is TGCGCCAGCAGCTTGACCTTCGACTGGCCGAGGGAGACCCAGTACTTC. Amino acid sequence: CASSLTFDWPRETQYF.

In this sample, this clonotype turned up many times. This sequence joins TRBV27 and TRBJ1-5, with D possibly being TRBD1 (6 bases). Germline CDR1 reads MNHEY; CDR2 reads SMNVEV (reference sequence). CDR3 length: 14 residues. V was trimmed by 2 bases and J by 6 bases, leaving 11 bases between them. The CDR3, as DNA: TGTGCCAGCAGTTTAAGAGGGGGGACTCAGCCCCAGCATTTT. Translating gives CASSLRGGTQPQHF.

The V and J genes are TRBV29-1 and TRBJ2-7; 7 nucleotides agree with TRBD1. In germline, CDR1 is SQVTM, CDR2 ANQGSEA. The junction had 10 bases not matched to a gene; V was cut back by 3 bases and J by 5 bases. This CDR3 comprises 14 residues. CDR3 in amino acids: CSVEGAGGSDEQYF. CDR3 coding DNA: TGCAGCGTTGAGGGGGCAGGGGGTAGCGACGAGCAGTACTTC.

This chain links TRBV5-1 with TRBJ1-1, with D possibly matching TRBD1 (5 bases). V lost 0 bases and J lost 1, with 10 bases in between. CDR1 and CDR2 (germline): SGHRS, YFSETQ. The CDR3 is 15 residues long. The CDR3 reads CASSLGQGENTEAFF. The CDR3 nucleotides read TGCGCCAGCAGCTTGGGGCAAGGGGAGAACACTGAAGCTTTCTTT.

This clonotype was counted between two and nine times. The rearrangement links TRBV2 to TRBJ1-3; 9 bases fit TRBD1. Germline loops: CDR1 SNHLY, CDR2 FYNNEI. V shed 6 bases, J shed 7 bases, and the junction held 10 bases outside the gene matches. This CDR3 spans 15 amino acids. DNA for the CDR3: TGTGCCAGCAGGGGGACAGGGACGTACCCGAACACCATATATTTT. This encodes CASRGTGTYPNTIYF.

V usage is TRBV29-1 and J usage is TRBJ1-1, with 11 nucleotides matching TRBD1. Looked up from germline, CDR1 is SQVTM and CDR2 is ANQGSEA. The CDR3 loop spans 13 amino acids. Losses at the gene ends were 6 bases for V and 6 bases for J; bases not matched to a gene: 6. CDR3 residues: CSVGQGARSEAFF. The CDR3, as DNA: TGCAGCGTCGGACAGGGGGCTCGCTCTGAAGCTTTCTTT.

This CDR3 is CASSLARELLGTGELFF. The DNA for the CDR3 is TGCGCCAGCAGCTTGGCCAGGGAACTTCTGGGAACCGGGGAGCTGTTTTTT. The rearrangement joins TRBV5-1 to TRBJ2-2; possibly TRBD1 for D (5 bases). With 0 bases removed from V and 5 bases from J, the gap between germline ends came to 17 bases. The CDR3 loop spans 17 amino acids. The V gene's germline CDR1 is SGHRS and CDR2 YFSETQ.

This clonotype showed up many times. The chain is built from TRBV12-5 and TRBJ2-5, with D maybe TRBD2 (5 bases). This CDR3 comprises 13 residues. Between the trimmed V and J ends, which lost 5 bases and 2 bases, there was a span of 9 bases. The germline gives CDR1 LGHNT, CDR2 FRNRAP. CDR3 region: CASGGGLQETQYF. In DNA, the CDR3 is TGTGCTAGTGGTGGTGGACTGCAAGAGACCCAGTACTTC.

There are many counts of this clonotype. The chain links TRBV20-1 to TRBJ2-5; TRBD2 aligns across 15 bases. Per germline, CDR1 DFQATT and CDR2 SNEGSKA (reference sequence). Trimming removed 4 bases from V and 2 bases from J; junction bases left unmatched: 14. The CDR3 has 19 amino acids. CDR3 in DNA: TGCAGTGCTATACCCACACCGGGACTAGCGGGGGGAGAACAAGAGACCCAGTACTTC. It is translated as CSAIPTPGLAGGEQETQYF.

This rearrangement joins TRBV3-1 to TRBJ2-3, with 9 bases that match TRBD2. The CDR3 is 17 residues long. V lost 4 bases to trimming and J lost 5 bases; unmatched junction nucleotides: 13. The germline V gene has CDR1 LGHDT and CDR2 YNNKEL (reference sequence). The CDR3: CASSPSRLAGYRDTQYF. The CDR3 DNA reads as TGTGCCAGCAGCCCCAGTCGGCTAGCGGGGTACAGAGATACGCAGTATTTT.

There are many counts of this clonotype. CDR3 nucleotide sequence: TGTGCCAGCAGTTTTCGAACCGGGGAGCTGTTTTTT. It specifies CASSFRTGELFF. The chain recombines TRBV27 with TRBJ2-2; D ambiguous. The germline CDR1 and CDR2 sequences are MNHEY and SMNVEV (reference sequence). The CDR3 runs to 12 residues. V was shortened by 3 bases and J by 5 bases, with 4 bases between the two germline ends.

The chain joins TRBV5-5 to TRBJ2-7; D not resolved. The V end lost 4 bases, the J end lost 3 bases, and 14 bases lay between the germline ends. From germline, CDR1 is SGHKS and CDR2 YYEKEE (reference sequence). This CDR3 is built from 14 residues. The CDR3 region has the DNA TGTGCCAGCAGCCCTGGGCGGTCCTGCTACGAGCAGTACTTC. Translating it yields CASSPGRSCYEQYF.

The chain combines TRBV10-2 with TRBJ2-5, with a weak D call TRBD2 (6 bases). CDR3 length: 13 residues. Trimming cost V 7 bases and J 5 bases, with 14 bases left between them. Germline V gives CDR1 WSHSY, CDR2 SAAADI. CDR3 nucleotide sequence: TGCGCCAGCACGAGGGGAGGAGGGGAGACCCAGTACTTC. Protein sequence: CASTRGGGETQYF.

This clonotype was seen a handful of times. This chain uses TRBV10-3 with TRBJ2-5, with D tentatively TRBD1 (5 bases). This CDR3 comprises 15 residues. Trimming pared 7 bases from V and 3 bases from J, leaving 18 bases between. The germline gives CDR1 ENHRY, CDR2 SYGVKD. The CDR3 nucleotides are TGTGCCATCAAGGCAGAGTGGCAGGGAAAAGAGACCCAGTACTTC. Encoded protein: CAIKAEWQGKETQYF.

The rearrangement joins TRBV12-3 or TRBV12-4 to TRBJ2-3; no definite D call. Trimming pared 1 base from V and 6 bases from J, leaving 14 bases between. The CDR3 has 15 amino acids. CDR3 coding DNA: TGTGCCAGCAGTTTAGTCTCCCGTTTGCTCGATACGCAGTATTTT. It encodes CASSLVSRLLDTQYF.

The chain carries TRBV2 and TRBJ1-2; D is unresolved. CDR3 length equals 12 residues. Trimming stripped 11 bases from V and 1 base from J, with 11 bases between. The germline V gene encodes CDR1 SNHLY and CDR2 FYNNEI. CDR3 sequence: CAGLEVNYGYTF. The CDR3 DNA follows: TGTGCCGGGCTGGAGGTTAACTATGGCTACACCTTC. Filled out from reference TRBV2 and TRBJ1-2, the complete variable domain reads EPEVTQTPSHQVTQMGQEVILRCVPISNHLYFYWYRQILGQKVEFLVSFYNNEISEKSEIFDDQFSVERPDGSNFTLKIRSTKLEDSAMYFCAGLEVNYGYTFGSGTRLTVV.

The chain recombines TRBV20-1 with TRBJ1-2; D gene ambiguous. This CDR3 has 11 residues. CDR1 is DFQATT and CDR2 is SNEGSKA in the germline V gene (reference sequence). Trimming stripped 5 bases from V and 7 bases from J, with 11 bases between. CDR3 nucleotide sequence: TGCAGTGCTGATCCTCGGGTTGGCTACACCTTC. This translates into CSADPRVGYTF.

The genes are TRBV29-1 and TRBJ1-1; D possibly corresponds to TRBD1 (6 bases). This CDR3 is 12 amino acids long. Germline lookup yields CDR1 SQVTM and CDR2 ANQGSEA. Trimming left V 8 bases short and J 6 bases short, with 16 bases between. The CDR3 region is CSLRGGESEAFF. The CDR3 coding sequence is TGCAGCCTGCGGGGGGGCGAGTCTGAAGCTTTCTTT.

The CDR3 loop reads CASSPSSGSDRTSSYNEQFF. For the CDR3, the DNA is TGTGCCAGCAGCCCCTCCTCAGGCTCCGACCGAACAAGCTCCTACAATGAGCAGTTCTTC. This rearrangement joins TRBV11-2 to TRBJ2-1, with D hard to call. The CDR3 is made up of 20 amino acids. Deletions cut 5 bases from V and 0 bases from J, with 26 bases between. Per germline, CDR1 SGHAT and CDR2 FQNNGV.

The table lists this clonotype with a few counts. This chain links TRBV12-3 or TRBV12-4 with TRBJ1-1; D gene uncertain. With 2 bases removed from V and 5 bases from J, the gap between germline ends came to 12 bases. The CDR3 length is 14 residues. CDR3 loop: CASSLSSSGTEAFF. DNA for the CDR3: TGTGCCAGCAGTTTATCCTCGTCCGGGACTGAAGCTTTCTTT.